Here is one T cell receptor (beta chain) with its context. The study drew participants aged about 18 to 95 years from 20 to 30 US areas. Recovered participants had two consecutive negative NP/OP PCR tests, healthcare professional clearance, or symptom resolution. The entry originates in a study of blood T cell repertoires in COVID-19. Study-level background: Acute and convalescent COVID-19 specimens originated in the United States, Italy and Spain.

Assay: immunoSEQ multiplex PCR; the TCRdb copy retains only in-frame clones and omits some. The profile shows some 220,000 clones, approximately 90% of them singletons. This CDR3 is built from 17 residues. V lost 0 bases to trimming and J lost 7 bases, with 19 bases between them. The V gene's germline CDR1 is LGHNA and CDR2 YSLEER. The chain couples TRBV4-3 to TRBJ2-1; D is possibly TRBD2 (7 bases). The TCR was taken from a woman aged 25 to 45 who had recovered from COVID-19. The specimen was PBMCs or T cells enriched from blood (not recorded which). The CDR3 reads CASSQDWGGAVWNEQFF. For the CDR3, the DNA is TGCGCCAGCAGCCAAGATTGGGGGGGGGCCGTTTGGAATGAGCAGTTCTTC.